This T cell receptor beta chain was profiled in a study of fetal regulatory T cell absence and autoimmunity. Only in-frame clones appear in the TCRdb table, and some are missing; sequencing was by immunoSEQ multiplex PCR. The sample holds approximately 46,000 clones, roughly 83% seen once. The clonotype originates from a newborn boy with IPEX syndrome. The specimen was cord blood.

The CDR3: CASRWTGPNTEAFF. CDR3 nucleotide sequence: TGTGCCAGCAGATGGACCGGGCCGAACACTGAAGCTTTCTTT. The V call is TRBV6-5, the J call TRBJ1-1; D is unclear. From germline, CDR1 is MNHEY and CDR2 SVGAGI. CDR3 length: 14 amino acids. The V end lost 6 bases, the J end lost 1 base, and 12 bases lay between the germline ends.